Presented here are 17 T cell receptor beta chains from one specimen sequenced in a study of PD-1 blockade in classical Hodgkin lymphoma. All patients relapsed after autologous stem cell transplantation, and brentuximab vedotin exposure varied. Measured with immunoSEQ multiplex PCR; TCRdb has only the in-frame clones, and not every one. The data contain about 34,000 clones, just over 75% of them singletons. Sequences were derived from peripheral blood mononuclear cells (PBMCs), sampled before the second cycle of nivolumab. These receptors were taken from a human donor with classical Hodgkin lymphoma.

The chain has TRBV30 and TRBJ2-1; no firm D call. There are 14 residues in the CDR3. V lost 4 bases and J lost 1, with 11 bases in between. Germline V gene data show CDR1 as GTSNPN and CDR2 as SVGIG (reference sequence). This CDR3 reads CAWTMDPSYNEQFF. The CDR3 DNA is TGTGCCTGGACCATGGACCCATCCTACAATGAGCAGTTCTTC.

The chain recombines TRBV5-5 with TRBJ2-5; D tentatively reads TRBD1 or TRBD2 (5 bases each). The CDR3 is 15 residues long. CDR1 and CDR2 from the germline V gene are SGHKS and YYEKEE (reference sequence). Trimming shortened V by 3 bases and J by 6 bases, and 18 bases separated the two germline ends. The CDR3 loop is CASSWGPDSRQTQYF. DNA for the CDR3: TGTGCCAGCAGCTGGGGACCGGATTCGAGACAGACCCAGTACTTC.

The genes are TRBV7-2 and TRBJ1-6; D is ambiguous. Trimming stripped 3 bases from V and 4 bases from J, with 13 bases between. This CDR3 is built from 16 residues. CDR1 and CDR2 (germline): SGHTA, FQGNSA. Written as DNA, the CDR3 is TGTGCCAGCAGCTTGGAGGTGTTCCTTTATAATTCACCCCTCCACTTT. This gives the protein CASSLEVFLYNSPLHF.

On this clone itself: This clone may be a read error of a much larger clone one base away. Other DNA sequences of this sample code for an identical CDR3. V gene TRBV18 combines with J gene TRBJ1-1; possible D gene TRBD1, 5 bases. The CDR3 length is 14 residues. Germline assignment: CDR1 KGHSH and CDR2 LQKENI. The DNA for the CDR3 is TGTGCCAGCTCACCGACCAGAGGAACAGGTGAAGCTTTCTTC. Its translation is CASSPTRGTGEAFF.

The chain has TRBV4-3 and TRBJ2-5; D possibly uses TRBD1 or TRBD2 (6 bases each). Germline values: CDR1 LGHNA, CDR2 YSLEER. V was trimmed by 0 bases and J by 9 bases, leaving 11 bases between them. The CDR3 is 13 residues long. Written as DNA, the CDR3 is TGCGCCAGCAGCCAAGATCTGAGGGGGGCCCAGTACTTC. Protein product: CASSQDLRGAQYF.

This chain uses TRBV7-9 with TRBJ2-4; 9 positions match TRBD2. The CDR3 runs to 15 residues. Germline trimming cut 4 bases from V and 1 base from J; bases unmatched to any gene: 2. The V gene's germline CDR1 is SEHNR and CDR2 FQNEAQ (reference sequence). The CDR3 reads CASSSSGGAKNIQYF. CDR3 nucleotides: TGTGCCAGCAGCTCCAGCGGGGGGGCCAAAAACATTCAGTACTTC.

Concerning this clone: Mismatch with germline at one junction end may stem from a read error. The chain has TRBV10-3 and TRBJ1-6; TRBD1 matches 8 bases. This CDR3 spans 10 amino acids. The germline CDR1 and CDR2 sequences are ENHRY and SYGVKD. The CDR3 nucleotides read TGTGCCATCAGTAGCACAGGGGGGAACTTT. Translated: CAISSTGGNF.

In its sample, this clone was seen a few times. V and J are TRBV6-5 and TRBJ1-1; D is possibly TRBD1 (6 bases). In germline, CDR1 is MNHEY, CDR2 SVGAGI. V was clipped by 5 bases and J by 4 bases, with 17 bases between them. The CDR3 has 15 amino acids. In nucleotides, the CDR3 is TGTGCCAGCAGTCCCTACAGGGCCGGGGGCACTGAAGCTTTCTTT. Its translation is CASSPYRAGGTEAFF.

This clone was picked up one time. The V call is TRBV19, the J call TRBJ1-4; D is perhaps TRBD1 (5 bases). The V gene's germline CDR1 is LNHDA and CDR2 SQIVND (reference sequence). The V gene lost 5 bases and the J gene lost 8 bases, with 18 bases spanning the gap. The CDR3 runs to 15 residues. CDR3 sequence reads: CASSPGTWIEEKLFF. The CDR3 DNA reads as TGTGCCAGTAGTCCCGGGACCTGGATAGAGGAAAAACTGTTTTTT.

This clone showed up many times. The J gene is TRBJ1-2, the V gene TRBV9; unclear D gene. Germline assignment: CDR1 SGDLS and CDR2 YYNGEE. The CDR3 is made up of 11 amino acids. V lost 3 bases and J 7 bases, leaving 7 bases between the germline ends. CDR3 loop: CASSAPGGYTF. The CDR3, as DNA: TGTGCCAGCAGCGCCCCGGGTGGCTACACCTTC.

The chain couples TRBV19 to TRBJ2-6; D unresolved. Trimming shortened V by 7 bases and J by 0 bases, and 10 bases separated the two germline ends. The CDR3 has 15 amino acids. CDR1 and CDR2 (germline): LNHDA, SQIVND (reference sequence). The CDR3 loop reads CASKQGPSGANVLTF. The DNA for the CDR3 is TGTGCCAGTAAGCAAGGACCCTCTGGGGCCAACGTCCTGACTTTC.

The CDR3 DNA sequence: TGTGCCAGCTCACCAACAGGGGGAGATTCACCCCTCCACTTT. This encodes CASSPTGGDSPLHF. V is TRBV18 and J is TRBJ1-6; 8 bases agree with TRBD1. Germline CDR1 and CDR2: KGHSH and LQKENI. This CDR3 is built from 14 residues. V was pared by 2 bases and J by 8 bases, with 2 bases of the junction left unmatched.

The chain couples TRBV11-2 to TRBJ2-1, with 11 bases aligning to TRBD2. In germline, CDR1 is SGHAT, CDR2 FQNNGV. The V gene end was trimmed by 4 bases and the J gene end by 0 bases; junction bases not matched to a gene: 8. The CDR3 covers 18 residues. The CDR3 loop is CASSSGLAGYSSYNEQFF. DNA for the CDR3: TGTGCCAGCAGCTCTGGACTAGCGGGCTATAGCTCCTACAATGAGCAGTTCTTC.

This clone appeared a few times. The gene calls are TRBV20-1 and TRBJ1-2; no clear D gene. Per the germline V gene, CDR1 is DFQATT and CDR2 is SNEGSKA (reference sequence). The CDR3 consists of 9 residues. Trimming stripped 5 bases from V and 8 bases from J, with 6 bases between. CDR3 sequence reads: CSAPGGYTF. The DNA of the CDR3 is TGCAGTGCTCCGGGAGGCTACACCTTC.

This clone came up once. CDR3 loop: CASSLARHITGELFF. CDR3 bases: TGTGCCAGCAGCTTAGCCAGACATATTACCGGGGAGCTGTTTTTT. The V and J genes are TRBV11-2 and TRBJ2-2; no clear D gene. The CDR3 runs 15 residues. CDR1 is SGHAT and CDR2 is FQNNGV in the germline V gene. Trimming pared 1 base from V and 5 bases from J, leaving 11 bases between.

The chain links TRBV4-3 to TRBJ2-5; 8 nucleotides agree with TRBD1. This CDR3 has 15 residues. After removal of 4 bases from V and 5 bases from J, the junction contained 9 bases not matched to a gene. The V gene's germline CDR1 is LGHNA and CDR2 YSLEER. As DNA, the CDR3 is TGCGCCAGCAGCCCCCAAGGGGACAGGTGGGAGACCCAGTACTTC. Its protein product is CASSPQGDRWETQYF.

The chain combines TRBV5-4 with TRBJ1-2, with TRBD1 matching over 8 bases. The CDR3 is 14 amino acids. The V gene end was trimmed by 0 bases and the J gene end by 8 bases; junction bases not matched to a gene: 6. From germline, CDR1 is SGHNT and CDR2 YYREEE (reference sequence). The DNA for the CDR3 is TGTGCCAGCAGCTTGGGGACAGGGAGTGGAGGCTACACCTTC. This translates into CASSLGTGSGGYTF.